The present T cell receptor beta chain was sequenced within a study of a mutant IDH1 vaccine in newly diagnosed glioma. The time point denotes: baseline, week 1 (first vaccination visit). This sample's treatment: pre-vaccination baseline after standard-of-care therapy. This clone has a single count. CDR3 length: 16 residues. With V trimmed by 4 bases and J by 1 base, 8 bases remained unmatched. Germline CDR1 reads SGDLS; CDR2 reads YYNGEE. TCRdb's table, derived via immunoSEQ multiplex PCR, lists solely in-frame clones and lacks some. The sample yields 85,000 to 100,000 clones, 80% seen once. V is TRBV9 and J is TRBJ1-1; 9 positions match TRBD1. The specimen comprised PBMCs, sampled from a glioma patient treated with radiotherapy, temozolomide or both. This receptor was taken from a man aged 35-49 years with glioma. CDR3: CASSSRGQGTNTEAFF. CDR3 coding DNA: TGTGCCAGCAGCTCAAGGGGACAGGGTACGAACACTGAAGCTTTCTTT. The full variable domain, with the rest looked up from reference TRBV9 and TRBJ1-1, is DSGVTQTPKHLITATGQRVTLRCSPRSGDLSVYWYQQSLDQGLQFLIQYYNGEERAKGNILERFSAQQFPDLHSELNLSSLELGDSALYFCASSSRGQGTNTEAFFGQGTRLTVV.